One sample yielded the 26 T cell receptor beta chains listed below, sequenced in a study of response to subunit inactivated influenza vaccine. One entry per CDR3 protein results from TCRdb running MiXCR on the RT-PCR reads. The sample lists fewer than 600,000 distinct CDR3 sequences, roughly 7.6% occurring once. The input for sequencing was PBMCs from blood, taken around 25 months after vaccination. The receptors stem from a man aged 50 to 69 who received an inactivated influenza vaccine.

J is TRBJ2-3 and V is TRBV20-1; 7 bases agree with TRBD2. CDR3 length: 15 residues. Looked up from germline, CDR1 is DFQATT and CDR2 is SNEGSKA (reference sequence). Trimming removed 3 bases from V and 2 bases from J; junction bases left unmatched: 8. CDR3 sequence: CSAREPGLNTDTQYF. The CDR3 bases are TGCAGTGCTAGGGAACCGGGACTAAACACAGATACGCAGTATTTT.

This chain links TRBV20-1 with TRBJ1-2; TRBD1 matches at 7 bases. V lost 4 bases to trimming and J lost 2 bases; unmatched junction nucleotides: 7. Germline loops: CDR1 DFQATT, CDR2 SNEGSKA (reference sequence). CDR3 length equals 14 residues. CDR3 in amino acids: CSATDRAINYGYTF. The CDR3 DNA is TGCAGTGCTACCGACAGGGCCATCAACTATGGCTACACCTTC.

This chain links TRBV27 with TRBJ2-1, with D perhaps matching TRBD1 (6 bases). The CDR3 runs to 15 residues. Germline V lookup: CDR1 MNHEY, CDR2 SMNVEV (reference sequence). Trimming cost V 3 bases and J 8 bases, with 17 bases left between them. The CDR3 DNA follows: TGTGCCAGCAGTTTGAGGGACACCCGATACTATGAGCAGTTCTTC. Translation: CASSLRDTRYYEQFF.

This clonotype was recorded many times. The J gene is TRBJ1-3, the V gene TRBV3-1; tentative D call: TRBD1 (6 bases). CDR1 and CDR2 (germline): LGHDT, YNNKEL (reference sequence). Trimming left V 1 base short and J 0 bases short, with 7 bases between. The CDR3 totals 15 residues. The CDR3 region is CASSQAGVSGNTIYF. CDR3 nucleotide sequence: TGTGCCAGCAGCCAAGCAGGGGTCTCTGGAAACACCATATATTTT.

This chain uses TRBV7-2 with TRBJ2-4; 14 bases are a match to TRBD2. Germline CDR1 SGHTA, CDR2 FQGNSA. CDR3 length equals 15 residues. V lost 5 bases to trimming and J lost 8 bases; unmatched junction nucleotides: 5. The CDR3 DNA follows: TGTGCCAGCAGCCCGGGGACTAGCGGGAGTTACATTCAGTACTTC. It translates to CASSPGTSGSYIQYF. The complete variable domain, with remaining parts taken from reference TRBV7-2 and TRBJ2-4, reads GAGVSQSPSNKVTEKGKDVELRCDPISGHTALYWYRQSLGQGLEFLIYFQGNSAPDKSGLPSDRFSAERTGGSVSTLTIQRTQQEDSAVYLCASSPGTSGSYIQYFGAGTRLSVL.

This clonotype has a count of ten or more. This rearrangement joins TRBV20-1 to TRBJ2-7; the D is unclear. CDR3 length: 13 residues. Germline CDR1 reads DFQATT; CDR2 reads SNEGSKA (reference sequence). The V and J ends lost 3 bases and 0 bases respectively, with 9 bases between them. The CDR3, as DNA: TGCAGTGCTAGGACCGTGAGCTCCTACGAGCAGTACTTC. Translation: CSARTVSSYEQYF.

This clonotype was found a few times. This chain joins TRBV7-2 and TRBJ1-3; TRBD1 is a possible D gene (6 bases). The germline CDR1 and CDR2 sequences are SGHTA and FQGNSA. The CDR3 sequence is 15 residues long. V dropped 0 bases and J dropped 3 bases, with 9 bases sitting between them. In DNA form, the CDR3 reads TGTGCCAGCAGCTTAGCACAGGGAGGTGGAAACACCATATATTTT. Encoded protein: CASSLAQGGGNTIYF.

The gene calls are TRBV5-1 and TRBJ2-1, with 9 bases fitting TRBD1. Looked up from germline, CDR1 is SGHRS and CDR2 is YFSETQ. The CDR3 contains 12 residues. The junction had 3 bases not matched to a gene; V was cut back by 5 bases and J by 9 bases. CDR3 in amino acids: CASRKTGGEQFF. CDR3 coding DNA: TGCGCCAGCAGAAAGACAGGGGGTGAGCAGTTCTTC.

This clonotype showed up just a few times. The V and J genes are TRBV20-1 and TRBJ1-5; 7 positions agree with TRBD1. The CDR3 length is 17 residues. CDR1 and CDR2 (germline): DFQATT, SNEGSKA (reference sequence). V shed 6 bases, J shed 2 bases, and the junction held 16 bases outside the gene matches. CDR3 bases: TGCAGTGCATACGGACAGGAGTACTTACAGGGCAATCAGCCCCAGCATTTT. This encodes CSAYGQEYLQGNQPQHF.

The table lists this clonotype with a few counts. The chain carries TRBV24-1 and TRBJ1-2; a possible D gene is TRBD1 (5 bases). Per germline, CDR1 KGHDR and CDR2 SFDVKD. The germline V and J ends were trimmed by 6 bases and 0 bases, with 10 bases remaining between them. The CDR3 extends over 14 amino acids. As DNA, the CDR3 is TGTGCCACCAGTTCCGACAGAACTAACTATGGCTACACCTTC. Protein product: CATSSDRTNYGYTF.

This clonotype was seen many times. This chain joins TRBV28 and TRBJ2-7; D is ambiguous. Germline V gene data show CDR1 as MDHEN and CDR2 as SYDVKM. This CDR3 region has 11 residues. V lost 3 bases, J lost 6 bases, and 6 bases lay in between. CDR3 bases: TGTGCCAGCAGTTTCCTACGCGAGCAGTACTTC. It translates to CASSFLREQYF.

J is TRBJ1-6 and V is TRBV15; unclear D gene. Per the germline V gene, CDR1 is LNHNV and CDR2 is YYDKDF (reference sequence). The CDR3 contains 15 residues. V gave up 0 bases and J gave up 7 bases, with 10 bases separating them. The CDR3 DNA is TGTGCCACCAGCAGAGACGGAACAGTCAATTCACCCCTCCACTTT. It codes for CATSRDGTVNSPLHF.

The chain carries TRBV25-1 and TRBJ1-6; D call uncertain. Trimming stripped 5 bases from V and 3 bases from J, with 11 bases between. CDR1 and CDR2 from the germline V gene are MGHDK and SYGVNS. The CDR3 has 15 residues. The CDR3 nucleotides are TGTGCCAGCAGTCCCCACGGATTCTATAATTCACCCCTCCACTTT. It is translated as CASSPHGFYNSPLHF.

The rearrangement joins TRBV12-3 or TRBV12-4 to TRBJ2-2, with unresolved D. V lost 5 bases and J 5 bases, leaving 6 bases between the germline ends. The CDR3 length is 12 residues. The CDR3 region has the DNA TGTGCCAGCAGTCGACGAACCGGGGAGCTGTTTTTT. Translated: CASSRRTGELFF.

This clonotype was observed a few times. This chain connects TRBV20-1 to TRBJ2-7; 9 nucleotides align to TRBD2. Looked up from germline, CDR1 is DFQATT and CDR2 is SNEGSKA (reference sequence). The CDR3 loop spans 12 amino acids. As DNA, the CDR3 is TGCGGTTTTCTAGCGGGAAGCTACGAGCAGTACTTC. Its protein product is CGFLAGSYEQYF.

V is TRBV6-5 and J is TRBJ1-4; 7 bases agree with TRBD1. The CDR3 contains 13 residues. CDR1 and CDR2 from the germline V gene are MNHEY and SVGAGI. Trimming cost V 4 bases and J 10 bases; bases outside gene matches: 6. Written as DNA, the CDR3 is TGTGCCAGCAGTTCGAGGGCAGGGGGAAAACTGTTTTTT. Translation gives CASSSRAGGKLFF.

This clonotype was recorded many times. The V call is TRBV12-3 or TRBV12-4, the J call TRBJ1-5, with TRBD1 matching 7 bases. This CDR3 region has 15 residues. Trimming removed 6 bases from V and 6 bases from J; junction bases left unmatched: 11. The CDR3 DNA follows: TGTGCCAGCAGAATACAGGGGCCCGGTAGTCAGCCCCAGCATTTT. Translation: CASRIQGPGSQPQHF.

This clonotype was picked up a small number of times. The V and J genes are TRBV20-1 and TRBJ2-2; D may be TRBD2 (6 bases). The CDR3 sequence is 15 residues long. Trimming took 3 bases from V and 4 from J, leaving 15 bases between them. Germline loops: CDR1 DFQATT, CDR2 SNEGSKA (reference sequence). CDR3 residues: CSASSDRGSTGELFF. DNA for the CDR3: TGCAGTGCTAGTTCGGACCGGGGGAGCACCGGGGAGCTGTTTTTT.

This clonotype has a handful of counts. The J gene is TRBJ2-7, the V gene TRBV7-2; 8 bases fit TRBD2. The CDR3 spans 15 residues. The V segment lost 5 bases and the J segment 1 base; nucleotides outside the gene matches: 7. Per germline, CDR1 SGHTA and CDR2 FQGNSA. This CDR3 reads CASSQLAGGSYEQYF. In nucleotides, the CDR3 is TGTGCCAGCAGCCAACTGGCGGGAGGTTCCTACGAGCAGTACTTC.

The chain is built from TRBV11-1 and TRBJ2-2; the D gene is possibly TRBD1 (5 bases). Looked up from germline, CDR1 is SGHAT and CDR2 is FQDESV (reference sequence). The CDR3 runs to 15 residues. Trimming removed 5 bases from V and 5 bases from J, with 15 bases in between. The CDR3 DNA is TGTGCCAGCAGCCCCGCCCGACAGAGGACCGGGGAGCTGTTTTTT. Translated, it gives CASSPARQRTGELFF.

The chain recombines TRBV4-2 with TRBJ1-2; D uncertain. Germline-derived CDR1 and CDR2 are LGHNA and YNFKEQ. V was pared by 0 bases and J by 2 bases, with 10 bases between. This CDR3 is 15 amino acids long. CDR3 sequence: CASSQDLVGNYGYTF. The CDR3 nucleotides read TGTGCCAGCAGCCAAGATCTGGTGGGGAACTATGGCTACACCTTC.

With regard to this clonotype: A much larger clone lies a single base off, so this may be a read error. The chain is built from TRBV24-1 and TRBJ2-1, with 7 bases that match TRBD1. The V and J ends lost 2 bases and 8 bases, in that order; junction bases with no gene match: 11. The germline CDR1 and CDR2 sequences are KGHDR and SFDVKD. The CDR3 totals 16 residues. The CDR3 here is CATSDCEQGNCDEQFF. The CDR3 DNA follows: TGTGCCACCAGTGATTGCGAACAGGGGAATTGCGATGAGCAGTTCTTC.

Ten or more counts support this clonotype. The rearrangement links TRBV27 to TRBJ2-5; D ambiguous. CDR3 length equals 14 residues. Trimming took off 0 bases at V and 7 bases at J, with 12 bases between the two ends. Germline values: CDR1 MNHEY, CDR2 SMNVEV (reference sequence). CDR3 in amino acids: CASSLSTGRGTQYF. CDR3 in DNA: TGTGCCAGCAGTTTATCGACTGGCAGAGGGACCCAGTACTTC.

This clonotype was recorded a few times. The J gene is TRBJ2-3, the V gene TRBV24-1; possibly TRBD2 for D (5 bases). Trimming took 1 base from V and 6 from J, leaving 7 bases between them. CDR1 KGHDR and CDR2 SFDVKD come from the germline V gene. The CDR3 spans 13 residues. The CDR3 DNA sequence: TGTGCCACCAGTGATTTCAAGCGGGATACGCAGTATTTT. Its translation is CATSDFKRDTQYF.

The chain combines TRBV28 with TRBJ2-5; 10 positions agree with TRBD1. Germline V lookup: CDR1 MDHEN, CDR2 SYDVKM. CDR3 size: 15 residues. V was pared by 8 bases and J by 1 base, with 7 bases of the junction left unmatched. The CDR3 reads CASRSGQGIQETQYF. DNA of the CDR3: TGTGCCAGCCGTTCGGGACAGGGGATCCAAGAGACCCAGTACTTC.

The table lists this clonotype with a few counts. The V and J genes are TRBV6-2 or TRBV6-3 and TRBJ2-5; D unclear. The CDR3 runs 12 residues. V shed 4 bases and J shed 5 bases, with 8 bases lying between them. The germline V gene has CDR1 MNHEY and CDR2 SVGEGT. The DNA for the CDR3 is TGTGCCAGCAGTTGGACCCGGGAGACCCAGTACTTC. Translating it yields CASSWTRETQYF.